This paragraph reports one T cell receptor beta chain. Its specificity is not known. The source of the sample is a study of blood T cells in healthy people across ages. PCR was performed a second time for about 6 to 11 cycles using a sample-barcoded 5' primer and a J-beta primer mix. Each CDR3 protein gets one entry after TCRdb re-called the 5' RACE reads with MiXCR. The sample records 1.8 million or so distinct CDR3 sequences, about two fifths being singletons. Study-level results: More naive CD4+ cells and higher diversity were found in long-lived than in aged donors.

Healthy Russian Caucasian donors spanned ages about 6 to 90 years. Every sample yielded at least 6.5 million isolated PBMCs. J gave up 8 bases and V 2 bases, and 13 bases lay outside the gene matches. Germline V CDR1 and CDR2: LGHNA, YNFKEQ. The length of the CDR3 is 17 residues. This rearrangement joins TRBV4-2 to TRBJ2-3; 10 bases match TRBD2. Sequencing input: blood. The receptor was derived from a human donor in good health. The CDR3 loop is CASSQRTSGVPLGTQYF. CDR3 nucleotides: TGTGCCAGCAGCCAACGCACTAGCGGGGTCCCATTGGGTACGCAGTATTTT.